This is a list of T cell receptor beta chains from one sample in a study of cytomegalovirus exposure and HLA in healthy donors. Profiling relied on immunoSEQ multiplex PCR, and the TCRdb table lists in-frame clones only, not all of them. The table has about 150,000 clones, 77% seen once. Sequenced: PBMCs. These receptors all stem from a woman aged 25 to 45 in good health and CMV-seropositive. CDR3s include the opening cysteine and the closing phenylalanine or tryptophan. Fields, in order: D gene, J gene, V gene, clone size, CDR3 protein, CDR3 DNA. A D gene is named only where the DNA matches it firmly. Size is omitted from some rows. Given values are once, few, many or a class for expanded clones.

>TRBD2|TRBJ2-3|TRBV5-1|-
CASSLDGGSDTQYF
TGCGCCAGCAGCTTGGATGGCGGGAGCGATACGCAGTATTTT
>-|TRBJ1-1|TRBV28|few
CASSSGIPEAFF
TGTGCCAGCAGTTCAGGGATTCCTGAAGCTTTCTTT
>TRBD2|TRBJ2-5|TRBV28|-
CASSLGLAGAGETQYF
TGTGCCAGCAGTCTGGGACTAGCGGGCGCCGGTGAGACCCAGTACTTC
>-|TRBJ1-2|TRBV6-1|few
CASSGRTVDYGYTF
TGTGCCAGCAGCGGACGGACAGTGGACTATGGCTACACCTTC
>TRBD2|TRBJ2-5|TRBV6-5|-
CASSYSGSGWGGDQYF
TGTGCCAGCAGTTACTCGGGGAGCGGGTGGGGGGGGGACCAGTACTTC
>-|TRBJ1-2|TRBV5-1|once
CASSLGPPGRYTF
TGCGCCAGCAGCTTGGGACCCCCTGGGCGCTACACCTTC
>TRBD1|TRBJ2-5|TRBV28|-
CASSLWDRQETQYF
TGTGCCAGCAGTTTATGGGACAGGCAAGAGACCCAGTACTTC
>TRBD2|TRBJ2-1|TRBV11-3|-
CASSPSTSGSTNEQFF
TGTGCCAGCAGCCCAAGTACTAGCGGGAGTACCAATGAGCAGTTCTTC
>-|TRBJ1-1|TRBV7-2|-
CASSFTEVTEAFF
TGTGCCAGCAGCTTCACCGAGGTCACTGAAGCTTTCTTT
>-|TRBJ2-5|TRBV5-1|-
CASSLGAVAIRQETQYF
TGCGCCAGCAGCTTGGGGGCCGTGGCAATTAGACAAGAGACCCAGTACTTC
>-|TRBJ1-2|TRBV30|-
CAWSVSLNYGYTF
TGTGCCTGGAGTGTATCGCTAAACTATGGCTACACCTTC
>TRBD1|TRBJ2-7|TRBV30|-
CAWSDRTGVYEQYF
TGTGCCTGGAGCGATAGAACAGGGGTCTACGAGCAGTACTTC
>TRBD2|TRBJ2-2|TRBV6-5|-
CASSSSGRGSGELFF
TGTGCCAGCAGTTCTAGCGGGAGAGGCTCCGGGGAGCTGTTTTTT
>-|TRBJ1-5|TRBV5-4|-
CASSLANSNQPQHF
TGTGCCAGCAGCTTGGCTAATAGCAATCAGCCCCAGCATTTT
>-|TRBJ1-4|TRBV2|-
CASRPGEGGATNEKLFF
TGTGCCAGCAGGCCGGGGGAGGGGGGGGCAACTAATGAAAAACTGTTTTTT
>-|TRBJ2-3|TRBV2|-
CASSSGEGTQYF
TGTGCCAGCAGCTCAGGGGAGGGGACGCAGTATTTT
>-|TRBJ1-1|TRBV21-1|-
CASSKLLGGNTEAFF
TGTGCCAGCAGCAAGCTTTTGGGGGGGAACACTGAAGCTTTCTTT
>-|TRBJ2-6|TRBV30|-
CAWSVSYSGANVLTF
TGTGCCTGGAGTGTTAGTTACTCTGGGGCCAACGTCCTGACTTTC
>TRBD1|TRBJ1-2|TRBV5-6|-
CASSLTGDYYGYTF
TGTGCCAGCAGCTTGACAGGGGATTACTATGGCTACACCTTC
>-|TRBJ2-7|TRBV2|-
CASSVWLANLSYEQYF
TGTGCCAGCAGTGTCTGGCTAGCGAATCTCTCCTACGAGCAGTACTTC
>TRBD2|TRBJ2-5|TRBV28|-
CASSGGLAEPGKETQYF
TGTGCCAGCAGTGGGGGACTAGCGGAGCCCGGCAAAGAGACCCAGTACTTC
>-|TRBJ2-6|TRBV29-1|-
CSAGSGINSGANVLTF
TGCAGCGCCGGGTCCGGGATCAACTCTGGGGCCAACGTCCTGACTTTC
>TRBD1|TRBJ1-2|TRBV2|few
CASGQGGSYGYTF
TGTGCCAGCGGGCAGGGGGGCTCCTATGGCTACACCTTC
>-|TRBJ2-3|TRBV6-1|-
CASRETTGSTDTQYF
TGTGCCAGCAGGGAAACTACAGGGAGCACAGATACGCAGTATTTT
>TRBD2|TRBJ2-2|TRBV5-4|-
CASSLGEGTGELFF
TGTGCCAGCAGCTTGGGGGAGGGCACCGGGGAGCTGTTTTTT
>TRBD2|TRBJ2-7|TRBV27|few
CASSSGLAGTYEQYF
TGTGCCAGCAGTTCGGGACTAGCGGGGACCTACGAGCAGTACTTC
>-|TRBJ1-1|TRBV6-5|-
CASSYTTRNTEAFF
TGTGCCAGCAGTTACACAACACGGAACACTGAAGCTTTCTTT
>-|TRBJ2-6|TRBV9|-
CASSVGPDSGANVLTF
TGTGCCAGCAGCGTAGGGCCAGACTCTGGGGCCAACGTCCTGACTTTC
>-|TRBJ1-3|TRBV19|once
CASSSRDSGNTIYF
TGTGCCAGTAGCAGCCGGGACTCCGGAAACACCATATATTTT
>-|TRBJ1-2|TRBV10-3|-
CAISESAGADYGYTF
TGTGCCATCAGTGAGTCCGCAGGGGCAGACTATGGCTACACCTTC
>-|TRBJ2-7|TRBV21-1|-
CASSRLAGGKAYEQYF
TGTGCCAGCAGTCGGCTAGCGGGAGGAAAAGCCTACGAGCAGTACTTC
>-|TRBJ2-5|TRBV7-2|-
CASSSPGWAGVLGETQYF
TGTGCCAGCAGCTCCCCGGGTTGGGCAGGGGTTCTGGGGGAGACCCAGTACTTC
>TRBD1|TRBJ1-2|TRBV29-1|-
CSVSPDRMGGYTF
TGCAGCGTCTCCCCGGACAGGATGGGTGGCTACACCTTC
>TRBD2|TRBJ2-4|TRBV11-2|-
CASRRTSVNIQYF
TGTGCCAGCAGACGGACTAGCGTGAACATTCAGTACTTC
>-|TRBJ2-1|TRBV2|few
CASTREGASDEQFF
TGTGCCAGCACTCGGGAGGGGGCTAGCGATGAGCAGTTCTTC
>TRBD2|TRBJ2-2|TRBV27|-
CASSMTSGSGTGELFF
TGTGCCAGCAGTATGACTAGCGGGAGTGGGACCGGGGAGCTGTTTTTT
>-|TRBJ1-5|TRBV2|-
CASSAAGPTRQPQHF
TGTGCCAGCAGTGCGGCAGGGCCAACCAGGCAGCCCCAGCATTTT
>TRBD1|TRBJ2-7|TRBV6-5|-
CASKGQGTYEQYF
TGTGCCAGCAAGGGACAGGGTACCTACGAGCAGTACTTC
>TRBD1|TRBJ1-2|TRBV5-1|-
CASSLLGQGYGYTF
TGCGCCAGCAGCTTGCTAGGACAGGGCTATGGCTACACCTTC
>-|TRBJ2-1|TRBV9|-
CASSVGRAMGLGNEQLF
TGTGCCAGCAGCGTAGGACGGGCTATGGGGCTGGGCAATGAGCAGCTCTTC
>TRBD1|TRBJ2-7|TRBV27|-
CASVTGGKRYPNEQYF
TGTGCCAGCGTTACAGGGGGAAAAAGGTACCCCAACGAGCAGTACTTC